Listed below are T cell receptor beta chains from one sample, sequenced in a study of blood T cell repertoires in COVID-19. Profiled with immunoSEQ multiplex PCR; TCRdb holds only in-frame clones, not every one. Counted here are roughly 260,000 clones, approximately 90% occurring once; the ten biggest clones make up just over 2.5%. Sequenced: PBMCs or T cells enriched from blood (not recorded which). The source is a woman in her 30s with acute COVID-19. The CDR3 runs from the conserved cysteine through the conserved F or W. The D gene is left open where the match is weak. Clone sizes are given selectively: once, few, many, or a class where the clone is expanded.

d_call: TRBD1; j_call: TRBJ1-2; clone_size: .; v_call: TRBV3-1/TRBV3-2; cdr3_nt: TGTGCCAGCAGCCCGAATCGACAGGGGGCGGGTGGCTACACCTTC; cdr3_aa: CASSPNRQGAGGYTF
d_call: TRBD1; j_call: TRBJ1-3; clone_size: .; v_call: TRBV27; cdr3_nt: TGTGCCAGCAGACGGACAGGGACTGGAAACACCATATATTTT; cdr3_aa: CASRRTGTGNTIYF
d_call: .; j_call: TRBJ1-5; clone_size: .; v_call: TRBV11-2; cdr3_nt: TGTGCCAGCAGCTCAGGGCTCAATCAGCCCCAGCATTTT; cdr3_aa: CASSSGLNQPQHF
d_call: .; j_call: TRBJ1-1; clone_size: .; v_call: TRBV27; cdr3_nt: TGTGCCAGCAGCCGAAAGCCCCACAGGGCCGATGAAGCTTTCTTT; cdr3_aa: CASSRKPHRADEAFF
d_call: .; j_call: TRBJ2-3; clone_size: .; v_call: TRBV5-4; cdr3_nt: TGTGCCAGCAGCTTGGCAGGGTGGTTTAGAGATACGCAGTATTTT; cdr3_aa: CASSLAGWFRDTQYF
d_call: TRBD1; j_call: TRBJ2-1; clone_size: .; v_call: TRBV7-9; cdr3_nt: TGTGCCAGCAGCGCATGGGACAGGAACTACAATGAGCAGTTCTTC; cdr3_aa: CASSAWDRNYNEQFF
d_call: .; j_call: TRBJ2-3; clone_size: .; v_call: TRBV12-3/TRBV12-4; cdr3_nt: TGTGCCAGCAGTTTACATGGGGCTGATACGCAGTATTTT; cdr3_aa: CASSLHGADTQYF
d_call: .; j_call: TRBJ2-5; clone_size: few; v_call: TRBV4-3; cdr3_nt: TGCGCCAGCAGCCAAGATTGGGCAGTCCAAGAGACCCAGTACTTC; cdr3_aa: CASSQDWAVQETQYF
d_call: .; j_call: TRBJ1-6; clone_size: .; v_call: TRBV4-1; cdr3_nt: TGCGCCAGCAGCCAGGGACTAGGGTCACCCCTCCACTTT; cdr3_aa: CASSQGLGSPLHF
d_call: .; j_call: TRBJ1-2; clone_size: .; v_call: TRBV11-2; cdr3_nt: TGTGCCAGCAGTTTAAGGGGGGGACGTCATGTTCTTAACTATGGCTACACCTTC; cdr3_aa: CASSLRGGRHVLNYGYTF
d_call: TRBD1; j_call: TRBJ2-1; clone_size: .; v_call: TRBV5-1; cdr3_nt: TGCGCCAGCAGGGGACAGGGTTCGACTAGGGGGTTGTACAATGAGCAGTTCTTC; cdr3_aa: CASRGQGSTRGLYNEQFF
d_call: TRBD2; j_call: TRBJ2-5; clone_size: .; v_call: TRBV5-4; cdr3_nt: TGTGCCAGCAGCTCTCTAATAGCGGGGGGCCAGGGGACCCAGTACTTC; cdr3_aa: CASSSLIAGGQGTQYF
d_call: .; j_call: TRBJ1-1; clone_size: .; v_call: TRBV25-1; cdr3_nt: TGTGCCAGCAGTGAAGTAGGGGGTGGCACTGAAGCTTTCTTT; cdr3_aa: CASSEVGGGTEAFF
d_call: .; j_call: TRBJ1-3; clone_size: .; v_call: TRBV7-9; cdr3_nt: TGTGCCAGCAGCCAGACTGAGGAGCCTGGAAACACCATATATTTT; cdr3_aa: CASSQTEEPGNTIYF